Below are 17 T cell receptor beta chains sequenced from a single sample in a study of blood T cell repertoires in COVID-19. TCRdb's copy holds only in-frame clones and misses some; the assay was immunoSEQ multiplex PCR. The table lists approximately 90,000 clones, less than 85% of them singletons. The source material was peripheral blood. These receptor sequences come from a woman older than 75 with acute or convalescent COVID-19.

This rearrangement joins TRBV2 to TRBJ2-1, with a tentative D call TRBD1 (6 bases). The CDR3 consists of 11 residues. Germline CDR1 is SNHLY and CDR2 is FYNNEI. Trimming took off 11 bases at V and 6 bases at J, with 11 bases between the two ends. CDR3 coding DNA: TGTGCCTCCCAAGGGGGCAATGAGCAGTTCTTC. The encoded protein is CASQGGNEQFF. The full variable domain, its missing parts supplied by reference TRBV2 and TRBJ2-1, is EPEVTQTPSHQVTQMGQEVILRCVPISNHLYFYWYRQILGQKVEFLVSFYNNEISEKSEIFDDQFSVERPDGSNFTLKIRSTKLEDSAMYFCASQGGNEQFFGPGTRLTVL.

This chain joins TRBV6-5 and TRBJ2-5, with TRBD2 matching over 9 bases. CDR3 length: 14 residues. Germline V lookup: CDR1 MNHEY, CDR2 SVGAGI. Unmatched junction bases numbered 1, after V lost 2 bases and J lost 3 bases. CDR3 sequence (DNA): TGTGCCAGCAGTTACCGACTAGCGGAAGAGACCCAGTACTTC. Translated, it gives CASSYRLAEETQYF.

This clone was observed once. The chain is built from TRBV27 and TRBJ1-6; possibly TRBD1 for D (5 bases). Germline lookup yields CDR1 MNHEY and CDR2 SMNVEV (reference sequence). The V gene lost 0 bases and the J gene lost 14 bases, with 11 bases spanning the gap. The CDR3 runs 13 residues. The CDR3, as DNA: TGTGCCAGCAGTTTATCTAAGCAGGGCACCCTCCACTTT. Amino acids: CASSLSKQGTLHF.

The chain links TRBV9 to TRBJ1-1, with D hard to call. The CDR3 totals 13 residues. Germline V gene sequence: CDR1 SGDLS, CDR2 YYNGEE. V lost 0 bases and J lost 7, with 10 bases in between. CDR3 loop: CASSVAYRVEAFF. The CDR3 nucleotides are TGTGCCAGCAGCGTAGCTTACAGAGTTGAAGCTTTCTTT.

This CDR3 is CASSLVGTLNTEAFF. The CDR3 DNA reads as TGCGCCAGCAGCTTGGTAGGGACTTTGAACACTGAAGCTTTCTTT. The chain uses TRBV5-1 and TRBJ1-1; a possible D gene is TRBD1 (5 bases). V was cut by 0 bases and J by 0 bases, with 9 bases left in between. Germline V CDR1 and CDR2: SGHRS, YFSETQ. The CDR3 covers 15 residues.

V and J are TRBV29-1 and TRBJ2-1; weak D call: TRBD1 (6 bases). Germline CDR1 SQVTM, CDR2 ANQGSEA. The CDR3 has 14 residues. V lost 3 bases and J 4 bases, leaving 13 bases between the germline ends. The CDR3: CSVDGGLAYNEQFF. CDR3 DNA: TGCAGCGTTGATGGGGGCCTTGCTTACAATGAGCAGTTCTTC.

The V call is TRBV10-3, the J call TRBJ1-2, with 9 bases matching TRBD1. CDR3 length equals 17 residues. V trimming: 0 bases; J trimming: 2 bases; junction bases outside the gene matches: 7. The germline V gene encodes CDR1 ENHRY and CDR2 SYGVKD. The CDR3 spells CAISESYPGQGNYGYTF. The DNA of the CDR3 is TGTGCCATCAGTGAGTCGTACCCGGGACAGGGAAACTATGGCTACACCTTC.

V is TRBV18 and J is TRBJ1-5; D gene ambiguous. Germline V lookup: CDR1 KGHSH, CDR2 LQKENI. The CDR3 runs to 14 residues. The ends were cut back, 3 bases at V and 0 bases at J, with 6 bases in the middle. Here the CDR3 reads CASSPTYSNQPQHF. The CDR3 DNA reads as TGTGCCAGCTCACCTACTTATAGCAATCAGCCCCAGCATTTT. The whole variable domain, remainder taken from reference TRBV18 and TRBJ1-5, is NAGVMQNPRHLVRRRGQEARLRCSPMKGHSHVYWYRQLPEEGLKFMVYLQKENIIDESGMPKERFSAEFPKEGPSILRIQQVVRGDSAAYFCASSPTYSNQPQHFGDGTRLSIL.

The chain employs TRBV6-5 and TRBJ2-2; 8 positions agree with TRBD1. This CDR3 comprises 14 residues. Germline trimming cut 2 bases from V and 7 bases from J; bases unmatched to any gene: 3. Per the germline V gene, CDR1 is MNHEY and CDR2 is SVGAGI. CDR3 region: CASSYTTGGGELFF. CDR3 DNA: TGTGCCAGCAGTTACACAACAGGGGGCGGGGAGCTGTTTTTT.

The rearrangement uses TRBV20-1 and TRBJ2-1, with TRBD2 identical over 8 bases. The CDR3 loop spans 13 amino acids. Trimming took 3 bases from V and 6 from J; bases not matched to a gene: 4. Germline V gene lookup returns CDR1 DFQATT and CDR2 SNEGSKA (reference sequence). CDR3 coding DNA: TGCAGTGCTAGTTCGGGGGGGCGCAATGAGCAGTTCTTC. It is translated as CSASSGGRNEQFF.

Comment on this clone: The same CDR3 also results from other DNA sequences found in this sample. The chain employs TRBV5-1 and TRBJ1-1, with D perhaps matching TRBD1 (5 bases). Per the germline V gene, CDR1 is SGHRS and CDR2 is YFSETQ. The V end lost 4 bases, the J end lost 11 bases, and 15 bases lay between the germline ends. This CDR3 has 12 residues. CDR3: CASSLVGEGAFF. In DNA form, the CDR3 reads TGCGCCAGCAGCCTGGTGGGGGAGGGGGCTTTCTTT.

This clone was counted a single time. The chain carries TRBV11-2 and TRBJ1-2, with 11 bases lining up with TRBD1. The CDR3 runs to 13 residues. Germline CDR1 reads SGHAT; CDR2 reads FQNNGV. Trimming at V came to 5 bases and at J to 7 bases, leaving 3 bases not matched to a gene. The CDR3 region is CASSTDRGLGYTF. CDR3 nucleotides: TGTGCCAGCAGCACGGACAGGGGGCTTGGCTACACCTTC. Looking up the rest from reference TRBV11-2 and TRBJ1-2 gives the full variable domain: EAGVAQSPRYKIIEKRQSVAFWCNPISGHATLYWYQQILGQGPKLLIQFQNNGVVDDSQLPKDRFSAERLKGVDSTLKIQPAKLEDSAVYLCASSTDRGLGYTFGSGTRLTVV.

J is TRBJ1-5 and V is TRBV25-1, with a possible D match to TRBD1 (6 bases). In germline, CDR1 is MGHDK, CDR2 SYGVNS. The V end lost 6 bases, the J end lost 6 bases, and 15 bases lay between the germline ends. The length of the CDR3 is 14 residues. The CDR3 DNA is TGTGCCAGCAGCTCCAGGGGTGGGGGTCAGCCCCAGCATTTT. Its translation is CASSSRGGGQPQHF.

The genes are TRBV12-3 or TRBV12-4 and TRBJ1-5, with D possibly TRBD1 on 5 matching bases. Trimming shortened V by 1 base and J by 7 bases, and 8 bases separated the two germline ends. The CDR3 totals 13 residues. CDR3 coding DNA: TGTGCCAGCAGTTTAGAAGGGGAACAGCCCCAGCATTTT. It translates to CASSLEGEQPQHF.

V is TRBV5-1 and J is TRBJ2-3; 7 bases map to TRBD1. CDR1 and CDR2 (germline): SGHRS, YFSETQ. V lost 4 bases and J lost 5; bases outside the gene matches: 10. The CDR3 is 15 amino acids. The CDR3 coding sequence is TGCGCCAGCAGCCCGAACCCCAGGGGGATAGATACGCAGTATTTT. Amino acid sequence: CASSPNPRGIDTQYF.

This clone came up a few times. This chain joins TRBV28 and TRBJ2-7, with 7 bases lining up with TRBD2. The V gene's germline CDR1 is MDHEN and CDR2 SYDVKM. The CDR3 runs 12 residues. V lost 4 bases to trimming and J lost 3 bases; unmatched junction nucleotides: 0. CDR3 coding DNA: TGTGCCAGCAGTTGGGGGGGCTACGAGCAGTACTTC. Translation gives CASSWGGYEQYF.

This clone was observed a single time. V usage is TRBV19 and J usage is TRBJ2-2, with 12 bases aligning to TRBD1. Germline assignment: CDR1 LNHDA and CDR2 SQIVND (reference sequence). Unmatched junction bases numbered 6, after V lost 4 bases and J lost 3 bases. CDR3 length: 17 amino acids. CDR3 protein: CASSTGQGAWDTGELFF. The CDR3 nucleotides read TGTGCCAGTAGTACGGGACAGGGGGCGTGGGACACCGGGGAGCTGTTTTTT.